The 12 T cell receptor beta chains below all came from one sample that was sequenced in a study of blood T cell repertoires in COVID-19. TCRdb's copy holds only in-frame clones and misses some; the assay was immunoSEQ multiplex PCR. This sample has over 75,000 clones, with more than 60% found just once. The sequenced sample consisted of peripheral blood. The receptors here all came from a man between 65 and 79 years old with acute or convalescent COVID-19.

CDR3 residues: CASNLGTSYEQYV. The CDR3 DNA is TGTGCCAGCAACCTTGGGACTAGTTACGAGCAGTACGTC. The rearrangement joins TRBV5-5 to TRBJ2-7; 8 bases map to TRBD2. The CDR3 runs 13 residues. V lost 6 bases, J lost 4 bases, and 6 bases stayed unmatched. Germline V gene lookup returns CDR1 SGHKS and CDR2 YYEKEE (reference sequence).

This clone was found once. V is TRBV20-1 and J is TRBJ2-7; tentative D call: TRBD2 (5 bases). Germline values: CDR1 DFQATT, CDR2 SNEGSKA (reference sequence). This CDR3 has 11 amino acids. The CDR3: CSVGDSYEQYV. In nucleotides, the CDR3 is TGCAGCGTCGGGGACTCCTACGAGCAGTACGTC.

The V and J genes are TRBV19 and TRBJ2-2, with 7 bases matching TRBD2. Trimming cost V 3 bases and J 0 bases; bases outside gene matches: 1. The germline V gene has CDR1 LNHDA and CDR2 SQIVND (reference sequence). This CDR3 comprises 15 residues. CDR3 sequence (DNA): TGTGCCAGTAGTATTGGGGGGGCGAACACCGGGGAGCTGTTTTTT. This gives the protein CASSIGGANTGELFF. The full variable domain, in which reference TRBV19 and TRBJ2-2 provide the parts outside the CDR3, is DGGITQSPKYLFRKEGQNVTLSCEQNLNHDAMYWYRQDPGQGLRLIYYSQIVNDFQKGDIAEGYSVSREKKESFPLTVTSAQKNPTAFYLCASSIGGANTGELFFGEGSRLTVL.

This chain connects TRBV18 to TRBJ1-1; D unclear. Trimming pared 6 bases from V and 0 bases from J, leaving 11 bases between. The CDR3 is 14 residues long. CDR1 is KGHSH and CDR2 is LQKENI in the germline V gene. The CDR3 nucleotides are TGTGCCAGCTCCTCGGGGATCATGAACACTGAAGCTTTCTTT. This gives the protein CASSSGIMNTEAFF.

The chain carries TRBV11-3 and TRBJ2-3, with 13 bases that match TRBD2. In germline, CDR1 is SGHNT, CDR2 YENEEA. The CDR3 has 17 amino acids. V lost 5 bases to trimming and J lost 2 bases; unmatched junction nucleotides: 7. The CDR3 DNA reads TGTGCCAGCAGCACCCGGACTAGCGGGGGTATCACAGATACGCAGTATTTT. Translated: CASSTRTSGGITDTQYF.

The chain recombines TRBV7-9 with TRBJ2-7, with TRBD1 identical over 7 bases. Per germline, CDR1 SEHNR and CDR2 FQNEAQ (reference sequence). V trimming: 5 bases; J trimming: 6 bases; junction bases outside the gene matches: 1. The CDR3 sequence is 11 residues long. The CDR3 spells CASSPGGEQYF. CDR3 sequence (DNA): TGTGCCAGCAGCCCAGGGGGCGAGCAGTACTTC.

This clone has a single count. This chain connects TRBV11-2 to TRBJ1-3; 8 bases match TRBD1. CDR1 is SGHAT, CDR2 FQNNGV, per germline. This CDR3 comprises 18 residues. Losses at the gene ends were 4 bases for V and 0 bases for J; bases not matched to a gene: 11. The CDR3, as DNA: TGTGCCAGCAGCTCGATTTGGGACAGGAAAGGCTCTGGAAACACCATATATTTT. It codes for CASSSIWDRKGSGNTIYF.

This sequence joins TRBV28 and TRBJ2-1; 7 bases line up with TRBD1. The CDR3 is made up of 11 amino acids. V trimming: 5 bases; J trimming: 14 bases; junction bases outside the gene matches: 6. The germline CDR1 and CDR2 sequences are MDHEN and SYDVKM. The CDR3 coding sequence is TGTGCCAGCAGTCCCGGGACAGTCGAGTTCTTC. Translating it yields CASSPGTVEFF.

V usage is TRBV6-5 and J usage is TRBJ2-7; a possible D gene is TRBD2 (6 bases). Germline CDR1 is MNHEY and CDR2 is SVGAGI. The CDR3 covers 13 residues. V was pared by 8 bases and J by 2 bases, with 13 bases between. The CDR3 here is CASEVGGPYEQYF. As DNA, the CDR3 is TGTGCCAGCGAGGTCGGGGGACCCTACGAGCAGTACTTC.

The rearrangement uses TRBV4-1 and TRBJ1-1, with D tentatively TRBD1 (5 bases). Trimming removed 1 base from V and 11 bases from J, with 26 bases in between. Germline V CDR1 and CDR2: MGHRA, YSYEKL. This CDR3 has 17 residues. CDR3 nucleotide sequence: TGCGCCAGCAGCCAAGGGGGTTTGGGTCGGGGCCCACGGGGGGCTTTCTTT. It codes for CASSQGGLGRGPRGAFF.

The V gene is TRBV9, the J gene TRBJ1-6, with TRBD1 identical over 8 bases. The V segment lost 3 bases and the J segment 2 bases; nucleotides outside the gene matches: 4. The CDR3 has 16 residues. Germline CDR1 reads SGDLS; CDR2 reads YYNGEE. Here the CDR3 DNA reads TGTGCCAGCAGCGAACAGGGGGAAACCTATAATTCACCCCTCCACTTT. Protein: CASSEQGETYNSPLHF.

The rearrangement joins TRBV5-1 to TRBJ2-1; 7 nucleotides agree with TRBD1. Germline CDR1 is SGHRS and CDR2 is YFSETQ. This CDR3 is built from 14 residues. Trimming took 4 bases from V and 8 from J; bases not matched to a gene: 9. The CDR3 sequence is CASSPRNRGDEQFF. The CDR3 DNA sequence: TGCGCCAGCAGCCCCAGGAACAGGGGTGATGAGCAGTTCTTC.